The 21 T cell receptor beta chains listed next were all sequenced from one sample in a study of blood T cell repertoires in COVID-19. This table comes from immunoSEQ multiplex PCR, and its TCRdb copy is limited to in-frame clones, with some not included. The table records some 250,000 clones, 65% to 85% of them present only once. The specimen was peripheral blood. Receptors originate from a man between 50 and 59 years old with active or convalescent COVID-19.

This clone was recorded only once. The chain uses TRBV10-2 and TRBJ2-7; 9 bases are a match to TRBD1. CDR1 and CDR2 (germline): WSHSY, SAAADI. The CDR3 has 15 residues. With V trimmed by 4 bases and J by 1 base, 5 bases remained unmatched. The CDR3 spells CASSGGTGLSYEQYF. The CDR3 DNA sequence: TGCGCCAGCAGTGGGGGGACAGGGCTGTCCTACGAGCAGTACTTC.

This rearrangement joins TRBV24-1 to TRBJ2-1; perhaps TRBD1 as D (5 bases). Germline CDR1 is KGHDR and CDR2 is SFDVKD. The CDR3 length is 17 residues. Between the trimmed V and J ends, which lost 4 bases and 9 bases, there was a span of 24 bases. The chain's CDR3 is CATSDGRASFYNGEQFF. In DNA form, the CDR3 reads TGTGCCACCAGTGACGGCAGGGCCTCCTTCTACAATGGTGAGCAGTTCTTC.

This chain uses TRBV11-3 with TRBJ2-1; weak D call: TRBD2 (5 bases). Germline CDR1 SGHNT, CDR2 YENEEA. Deletions cut 5 bases from V and 6 bases from J, with 14 bases between. The CDR3 extends over 14 amino acids. CDR3 in amino acids: CASSNRAAGNEQFF. The CDR3 DNA is TGTGCCAGCAGCAACCGTGCGGCGGGCAATGAGCAGTTCTTC.

V is TRBV5-1 and J is TRBJ2-2; D perhaps matches TRBD2 (6 bases). V was pared by 0 bases and J by 7 bases, with 16 bases between. Germline lookup yields CDR1 SGHRS and CDR2 YFSETQ. The CDR3 loop spans 16 amino acids. The CDR3 DNA sequence: TGCGCCAGCAGCTTGGAACAGCGCCGGGGGTTCGGGGAGCTGTTTTTT. Residues: CASSLEQRRGFGELFF.

This clone was recorded many times. CDR3 amino acids: CASSRSSDTEAFF. DNA of the CDR3: TGTGCCAGTAGTCGTAGCAGCGACACTGAAGCTTTCTTT. This chain links TRBV19 with TRBJ1-1; D is unclear. The V end lost 5 bases, the J end lost 3 bases, and 10 bases lay between the germline ends. There are 13 residues in the CDR3. CDR1 and CDR2 (germline): LNHDA, SQIVND (reference sequence).

This clone showed up just once. The chain is built from TRBV30 and TRBJ1-2; 10 positions match TRBD1. CDR1 and CDR2 from the germline V gene are GTSNPN and SVGIG (reference sequence). The CDR3 spans 15 residues. The V gene end was trimmed by 2 bases and the J gene end by 4 bases; junction bases not matched to a gene: 7. CDR3 sequence: CAWSRLTGGPYGYTF. The CDR3 DNA is TGTGCCTGGAGTCGTCTGACAGGGGGCCCCTATGGCTACACCTTC.

V and J are TRBV5-1 and TRBJ2-3; D perhaps matches TRBD2 (7 bases). This CDR3 spans 15 amino acids. Germline CDR1 reads SGHRS; CDR2 reads YFSETQ. V was trimmed by 0 bases and J by 0 bases, leaving 8 bases between them. CDR3 in amino acids: CASSLEGGSTDTQYF. CDR3 bases: TGCGCCAGCAGCTTGGAGGGGGGGAGCACAGATACGCAGTATTTT.

This sequence joins TRBV6-5 and TRBJ2-2, with TRBD2 matching 7 bases. There are 15 residues in the CDR3. The V and J ends lost 6 bases and 2 bases, in that order; junction bases with no gene match: 6. Per germline, CDR1 MNHEY and CDR2 SVGAGI. CDR3 sequence (DNA): TGTGCCAGCAGCAAGCGGGGAGGTAACACCGGGGAGCTGTTTTTT. Protein: CASSKRGGNTGELFF.

The chain carries TRBV28 and TRBJ1-2, with 9 bases aligning to TRBD1. V gave up 6 bases and J gave up 4 bases; unmatched junction bases: 6. The germline gives CDR1 MDHEN, CDR2 SYDVKM. The CDR3 is 14 residues long. CDR3 protein: CASREGQGIYGYTF. The CDR3 DNA reads TGTGCCAGCAGGGAGGGACAGGGTATCTATGGCTACACCTTC.

This clone has just a few counts. The chain is built from TRBV28 and TRBJ1-4; tentatively, D is TRBD1 (6 bases). Germline lookup yields CDR1 MDHEN and CDR2 SYDVKM. The CDR3 is made up of 16 amino acids. V was pared by 4 bases and J by 4 bases, with 16 bases between. The CDR3 DNA reads TGTGCCAGCAGTTCGCATTGGACAGTGGGTAATGAAAAACTGTTTTTT. Amino acid sequence: CASSSHWTVGNEKLFF.

The DNA of the CDR3 is TGTGCCAGCAGCCCTTTTCCGACAGGGGGCGCGAGCACTGAAGCTTTCTTT. Its translation is CASSPFPTGGASTEAFF. This chain connects TRBV28 to TRBJ1-1; 10 nucleotides agree with TRBD1. Germline lookup yields CDR1 MDHEN and CDR2 SYDVKM. This CDR3 is built from 17 residues. The V segment lost 6 bases and the J segment 4 bases; nucleotides outside the gene matches: 14.

This chain connects TRBV15 to TRBJ2-1; 11 positions match TRBD2. CDR1 is LNHNV and CDR2 is YYDKDF in the germline V gene (reference sequence). The CDR3 length is 16 residues. V lost 4 bases and J lost 4; bases outside the gene matches: 6. The DNA for the CDR3 is TGTGCCACCAGCATCGTAGCGGGGGGGTTGTACAATGAGCAGTTCTTC. This encodes CATSIVAGGLYNEQFF. Looking up the rest from reference TRBV15 and TRBJ2-1 gives the full variable domain: DAMVIQNPRYQVTQFGKPVTLSCSQTLNHNVMYWYQQKSSQAPKLLFHYYDKDFNNEADTPDNFQSRRPNTSFCFLDIRSPGLGDTAMYLCATSIVAGGLYNEQFFGPGTRLTVL.

V usage is TRBV7-8 and J usage is TRBJ1-5; 8 bases map to TRBD1. V trimming: 5 bases; J trimming: 4 bases; junction bases outside the gene matches: 10. The CDR3 covers 16 residues. Per germline, CDR1 SGHVS and CDR2 FQNEAQ. CDR3 bases: TGTGCCAGCAGCCATCCCGGACAGGGAGGGAATCAGCCCCAGCATTTT. This sequence encodes CASSHPGQGGNQPQHF.

This chain joins TRBV3-1 (or the pseudogene TRBV3-2) and TRBJ1-3, with a weak D call TRBD1 (6 bases). Germline V lookup: CDR1 LGHDT, CDR2 YNNKEL (reference sequence). The CDR3 sequence is 16 residues long. Trimming left V 4 bases short and J 4 bases short, with 17 bases between. The chain's CDR3 is CASSPQGLSRGNTIYF. The CDR3, as DNA: TGTGCCAGCAGCCCCCAGGGGTTGTCGAGAGGAAACACCATATATTTT.

The J gene is TRBJ1-3, the V gene TRBV18; D perhaps matches TRBD1 (5 bases). The CDR3 runs to 15 residues. Per germline, CDR1 KGHSH and CDR2 LQKENI. Trimming removed 2 bases from V and 0 bases from J, with 8 bases in between. This CDR3 is CASSPGAGSGNTIYF. The CDR3 DNA sequence: TGTGCCAGCTCACCAGGGGCCGGCTCTGGAAACACCATATATTTT.

Only one count was recorded for this clone. The V and J genes are TRBV5-1 and TRBJ2-3; 9 positions match TRBD2. CDR1 is SGHRS, CDR2 YFSETQ, per germline. Losses at the gene ends were 2 bases for V and 1 base for J; bases not matched to a gene: 5. There are 16 residues in the CDR3. The CDR3, as DNA: TGCGCCAGCAGCTTCGCGGGGGGGCCGGGCACAGATACGCAGTATTTT. It specifies CASSFAGGPGTDTQYF. Together with reference TRBV5-1 and TRBJ2-3, the CDR3 gives the full variable domain: KAGVTQTPRYLIKTRGQQVTLSCSPISGHRSVSWYQQTPGQGLQFLFEYFSETQRNKGNFPGRFSGRQFSNSRSEMNVSTLELGDSALYLCASSFAGGPGTDTQYFGPGTRLTVL.

The V call is TRBV30, the J call TRBJ2-7, with 7 nucleotides matching TRBD1. Germline V gene data show CDR1 as GTSNPN and CDR2 as SVGIG (reference sequence). Losses at the gene ends were 8 bases for V and 4 bases for J; bases not matched to a gene: 8. This CDR3 has 12 residues. CDR3: CALLGGGYEQYF. CDR3 DNA: TGTGCCCTTTTAGGGGGCGGATACGAGCAGTACTTC.

The V gene is TRBV18, the J gene TRBJ1-1; unclear D gene. CDR1 and CDR2 (germline): KGHSH, LQKENI. The CDR3 extends over 15 amino acids. V lost 6 bases and J lost 0, with 14 bases in between. CDR3 loop: CASSRVRALNTEAFF. CDR3 nucleotides: TGTGCCAGCTCGAGGGTTCGCGCCCTGAACACTGAAGCTTTCTTT.

The J gene is TRBJ1-1, the V gene TRBV20-1; no definite D call. Trimming cost V 7 bases and J 1 base, with 7 bases left between them. The V gene's germline CDR1 is DFQATT and CDR2 SNEGSKA (reference sequence). This CDR3 contains 11 residues. The CDR3 sequence is CSVTANTEAFF. Here the CDR3 DNA reads TGCAGTGTTACAGCGAACACTGAAGCTTTCTTT.

The rearrangement links TRBV9 to TRBJ1-2; possible D gene TRBD1, 6 bases. This CDR3 is built from 12 residues. Germline V gene sequence: CDR1 SGDLS, CDR2 YYNGEE. The germline V and J ends were trimmed by 3 bases and 6 bases, with 9 bases remaining between them. The CDR3 sequence: CASSGPGDGYTF. The CDR3 DNA sequence: TGTGCCAGCAGCGGCCCAGGGGATGGCTACACCTTC.

In this sample, this clone turned up a few times. The genes are TRBV2 and TRBJ2-5, with a tentative D call TRBD1 (6 bases). From germline, CDR1 is SNHLY and CDR2 FYNNEI. V was clipped by 5 bases and J by 2 bases, with 12 bases between them. The CDR3 extends over 14 amino acids. The CDR3 nucleotides read TGTGCCAGCAGTCCCCGGACAGCTCAAGAGACCCAGTACTTC. Translation: CASSPRTAQETQYF.